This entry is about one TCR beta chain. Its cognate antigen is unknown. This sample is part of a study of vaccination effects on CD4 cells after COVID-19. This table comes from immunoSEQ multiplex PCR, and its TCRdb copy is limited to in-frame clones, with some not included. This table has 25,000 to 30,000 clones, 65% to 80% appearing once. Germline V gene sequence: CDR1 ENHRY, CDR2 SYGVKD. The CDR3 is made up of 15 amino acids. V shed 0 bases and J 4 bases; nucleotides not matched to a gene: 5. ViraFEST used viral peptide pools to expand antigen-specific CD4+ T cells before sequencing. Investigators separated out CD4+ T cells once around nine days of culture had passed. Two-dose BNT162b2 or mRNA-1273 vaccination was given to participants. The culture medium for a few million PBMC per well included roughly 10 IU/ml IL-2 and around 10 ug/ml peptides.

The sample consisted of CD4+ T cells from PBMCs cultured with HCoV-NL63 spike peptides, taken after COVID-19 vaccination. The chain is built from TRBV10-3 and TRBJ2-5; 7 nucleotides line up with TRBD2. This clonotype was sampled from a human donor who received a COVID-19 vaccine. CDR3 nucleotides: TGTGCCATCAGTGAGTCGGGCAGGGAGGGAGAGACCCAGTACTTC. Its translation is CAISESGREGETQYF.